Listed below are T cell receptor beta chains from one sample, sequenced in a study of blood T cell dynamics during melanoma immunotherapy. The method was immunoSEQ multiplex PCR; TCRdb's version includes in-frame clones alone and lacks a portion of them. The data show over 10,000 clones, about 88% seen once. Sequencing used blood, obtained from a patient treated with checkpoint blockade. The source is a human donor with melanoma. Both conserved end residues are part of each CDR3. The D gene is left open where the match is weak. A row's size may be missing; if present it is once, few, many or a size class.

j_call clone_size v_call d_call cdr3_nt cdr3_aa
TRBJ1-1 once TRBV11-2 NA TGTGCCAGCAGCTTGGGTCGGACTGAAGCTTTCTTT CASSLGRTEAFF
TRBJ2-1 NA TRBV5-4 NA TGTGCCAGCAGCTTACGAGCGGGTGAGCAGTTCTTC CASSLRAGEQFF
TRBJ2-3 NA TRBV28 TRBD2 TGTGCCAGCAGTTTCGCGCTAGCGGGAGTAGGCACAGATACGCAGTATTTT CASSFALAGVGTDTQYF
TRBJ1-1 once TRBV11-2 NA TGTGCCAGCAGCTTAGATCGGGGATCGGCTGAAGCTTTCTTT CASSLDRGSAEAFF
TRBJ1-1 few TRBV4-1 NA TGCGCCAGCAGCCAAAAAACAGGGTCTTACACTGAAGCTTTCTTT CASSQKTGSYTEAFF
TRBJ1-6 NA TRBV30 NA TGTGCCTGGAGGACAGGCGCACCCCCGGTTCAACCCCTCCACTTT CAWRTGAPPVQPLHF
TRBJ1-1 NA TRBV19 NA TGTGCCAGTAGTATACGTCCAGGGATCGAAGCTTTCTTT CASSIRPGIEAFF
TRBJ2-6 NA TRBV30 TRBD1 TGTGCCTGGAGTGTAAACTGGACAGGGTTTTTTCCGCCTTCCGGGGCCAACGTCCTGACTTTC CAWSVNWTGFFPPSGANVLTF
TRBJ2-7 NA TRBV11-2 TRBD2 TGTGCCAGCAGCTCGCACACTAGCGGGAGGTACGAGCAGTACTTC CASSSHTSGRYEQYF
TRBJ2-1 NA TRBV15 TRBD1 TGTGCCACCAGCCGGGACAGGGGAAGGAATGAGCAGTTCTTC CATSRDRGRNEQFF
TRBJ1-6 NA TRBV5-1 TRBD1 TGCGCCAGCAGCTTGGGACAGGGGGTTCTTACCCTCCACTTT CASSLGQGVLTLHF
TRBJ2-1 once TRBV11-3 TRBD2 TGTGCCAGCAGCCCGGGGACTAGCGGAATCGGGAATGAGCAGTTCTTC CASSPGTSGIGNEQFF
TRBJ2-1 NA TRBV7-2 TRBD2 TGTGCCAGCAGCCCCCCCGGACTAGCGGACTACAATGAGCAGTTCTTC CASSPPGLADYNEQFF
TRBJ2-3 NA TRBV11-3 NA TGTGCCAGCAGCCTCCAGCGGGATACGCAGTATTTT CASSLQRDTQYF
TRBJ1-5 NA TRBV7-2 TRBD1 TGTGCCAGCAGCCTCGCGGTAGGGACAGGCAATCAGCCCCAGCATTTT CASSLAVGTGNQPQHF
TRBJ2-7 NA TRBV6-5 TRBD1 TGTGCCAGCAGTTCCCCACCGACAGGGGCCTACGAGCAGTACTTC CASSSPPTGAYEQYF
TRBJ1-3 NA TRBV7-9 NA TGTGCCAGCAGCGCAGAACTGATCTCTGGAAACACCATATATTTT CASSAELISGNTIYF
TRBJ1-4 once TRBV5-1 NA TGCGCCAGCAGCTCCACGAGTAGCAGGGAAAAACTGTTTTTT CASSSTSSREKLFF
TRBJ2-2 NA TRBV28 TRBD1 TGTGCCAGCAGTGCGACGGGACAGGGGAACACCGGGGAGCTGTTTTTT CASSATGQGNTGELFF
TRBJ2-5 few TRBV6-5 NA TGTGCCAGCAGTTTCCCAGGGTGGGAGACCCAGTACTTC CASSFPGWETQYF
TRBJ2-7 NA TRBV7-9 NA TGTGCCAGCAGCTCCGGTGGCAACCAATACGAGCAGTACTTC CASSSGGNQYEQYF
TRBJ2-7 NA TRBV6-6 NA TGTGCCAGCAGCCCCTCCCGGGAGCAGTACTTC CASSPSREQYF
TRBJ1-4 once TRBV2 NA TGTGCCATCGCAGGGTTGACTAATGAAAAACTGTTTTTT CAIAGLTNEKLFF
TRBJ2-5 few TRBV18 TRBD2 TGTGCCAGCTCACCACTAGCGGGGCCGATCCAAGAGACCCAGTACTTC CASSPLAGPIQETQYF
TRBJ1-6 NA TRBV28 NA TGTGCCAGCAGTTTCCCGGACGGAAATTCACCCCTCCACTTT CASSFPDGNSPLHF
TRBJ2-3 NA TRBV19 NA TGTGCCAGTAGCAAAGGGTGGGGGGGCACAGATACGCAGTATTTT CASSKGWGGTDTQYF
TRBJ1-1 NA TRBV14 NA TGTGCCAGCAGCCAAGTATATGGGGGCACTGAAGCTTTCTTT CASSQVYGGTEAFF
TRBJ1-5 NA TRBV5-8 NA TGTGCCAGCAGCTTGAGGGGTACTAGCAATCAGCCCCAGCATTTT CASSLRGTSNQPQHF
TRBJ2-3 NA TRBV29-1 TRBD2 TGCAGCGGGACTAGCCCCACAGATACGCAGTATTTT CSGTSPTDTQYF
TRBJ1-2 NA TRBV13 NA TGTGCCAGCAGCTCCGGTCTACGCGGGCAGGGTGTCTATGGCTACACCTTC CASSSGLRGQGVYGYTF
TRBJ1-3 NA TRBV19 NA TGTGCCAGTAGTATGTCGATGATCTCTGGAAACACCATATATTTT CASSMSMISGNTIYF
TRBJ1-4 NA TRBV25-1 TRBD1 TGTGCCAGCAGTGAATCCTCACCGGGACAGCTTAATGAAAAACTGTTTTTT CASSESSPGQLNEKLFF
TRBJ1-2 NA TRBV5-6 NA TGTGCCAGCAGATCAGACAGCCTTTATGGCTACACCTTC CASRSDSLYGYTF
TRBJ1-5 NA TRBV19 TRBD1 TGTGCCAGTAGTACCCGGGGGAACAGGGGCCATCAGCCCCAGCATTTT CASSTRGNRGHQPQHF
TRBJ1-2 few TRBV12-5 TRBD1 TGTGCTAGTGGTTTGGTACTAACAGGGGGCACTTATGGCTACACCTTC CASGLVLTGGTYGYTF
TRBJ2-1 NA TRBV2 TRBD2 TGTGCCAGCGCACCGGGACTAGCGGGAGCAAATGAGCAGTTCTTC CASAPGLAGANEQFF
TRBJ1-1 NA TRBV6-6 NA TGTGCCAGCAGTGGGGGGACGGGGATGGGTGAAGCTTTCTTT CASSGGTGMGEAFF
TRBJ2-5 NA TRBV27 TRBD1 TGTGCCAGCAGTTTAGGGGGGACAGGGAGGGTCCAAGAGACCCAGTACTTC CASSLGGTGRVQETQYF
TRBJ1-1 once TRBV28 NA TGTGCCAGCAGTTTAATGGAGGGCCGTGGGAGCACTGAAGCTTTCTTT CASSLMEGRGSTEAFF
TRBJ2-1 once TRBV7-7 TRBD2 TGTGCCAGCAGCTTAATCGGACTAGGGAATGAGCAGTTCTTC CASSLIGLGNEQFF
TRBJ2-3 NA TRBV9 NA TGTGCCAGCAGCGTCCGGGACTCAGATACGCAGTATTTT CASSVRDSDTQYF
TRBJ1-3 NA TRBV10-3 NA TGTGCCATCAGTGAGACAGGCCCGGGATCTGGAAACACCATATATTTT CAISETGPGSGNTIYF
TRBJ1-3 NA TRBV10-3 NA TGTGCCATCAGTGAACAGGGATCAGGAAACACCATATATTTT CAISEQGSGNTIYF
TRBJ2-7 NA TRBV28 NA TGTGCCAGCGGGGGGCGTAGGTACGAGCAGTACTTC CASGGRRYEQYF
TRBJ1-2 NA TRBV6-5 TRBD1 TGTGCCAGCAGTTACGTATCGGGACAGGGGTACACCTTC CASSYVSGQGYTF